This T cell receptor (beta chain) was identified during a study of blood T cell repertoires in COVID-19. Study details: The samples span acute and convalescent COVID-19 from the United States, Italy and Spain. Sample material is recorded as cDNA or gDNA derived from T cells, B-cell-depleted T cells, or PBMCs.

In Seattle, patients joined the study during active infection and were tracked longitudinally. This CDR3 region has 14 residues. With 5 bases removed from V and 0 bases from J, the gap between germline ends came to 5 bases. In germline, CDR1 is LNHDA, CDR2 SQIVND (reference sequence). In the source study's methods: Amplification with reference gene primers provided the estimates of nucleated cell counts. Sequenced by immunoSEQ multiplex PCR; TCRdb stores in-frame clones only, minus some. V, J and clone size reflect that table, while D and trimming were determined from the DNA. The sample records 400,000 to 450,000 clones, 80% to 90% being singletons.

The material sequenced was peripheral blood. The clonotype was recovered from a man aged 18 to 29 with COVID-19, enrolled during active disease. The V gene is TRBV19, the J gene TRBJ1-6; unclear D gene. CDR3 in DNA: TGTGCCAGTAGTCGTAGCTCCTATAATTCACCCCTCCACTTT. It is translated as CASSRSSYNSPLHF.